This T cell receptor beta chain was found in a study of blood T cell repertoires in COVID-19. Study-wide context: Some COVID-19 samples were acute and others convalescent; all came from the United States, Italy and Spain.

Clinical histories supplied by participants themselves formed the basis of cohort assignment. Only in-frame clones appear in the TCRdb table, and some are missing; sequencing was by immunoSEQ multiplex PCR. The table includes 350,000 to 400,000 clones, roughly 87% detected once. Trimming cost V 5 bases and J 6 bases; bases outside gene matches: 11. The CDR3 is 15 residues long. Germline V gene sequence: CDR1 SGHVS, CDR2 FQNEAQ. The chain employs TRBV7-8 and TRBJ2-7; TRBD2 aligns across 9 bases. The sequencing sample was made of PBMCs or T cells enriched from blood (not recorded which). The sequence derives from a woman aged 25-40 years who had recovered from COVID-19. CDR3 coding DNA: TGTGCCAGCAGCCGAACGCCGGGACTAGCCCTCGAGCAGTACTTC. Translation: CASSRTPGLALEQYF.